These 17 T cell receptor beta chains share one sample of origin, sequenced in a study of OX40 agonist ivuxolimab in advanced cancers. Libraries were prepared by immunoSEQ multiplex PCR; TCRdb keeps only in-frame clonotypes and omits some of them. The sample has around 100,000 clones; 90% are singletons. Sample: CD4+ or CD8+ T cells sorted from blood, taken in a trial of the OX40 agonist ivuxolimab. These receptors all stem from an adult with an advanced solid tumor such as melanoma, head and neck, liver or kidney cancer.

The chain joins TRBV28 to TRBJ2-1, with a possible D match to TRBD2 (5 bases). CDR3 length: 15 amino acids. V was shortened by 5 bases and J by 1 base, with 12 bases between the two germline ends. Germline V gene sequence: CDR1 MDHEN, CDR2 SYDVKM. The CDR3 here is CASSVLGRSYNEQFF. For the CDR3, the DNA is TGTGCCAGCAGTGTACTAGGACGTTCCTACAATGAGCAGTTCTTC.

V gene TRBV7-3 combines with J gene TRBJ2-4, with 7 bases fitting TRBD2. Germline V lookup: CDR1 SGHTA, CDR2 FQGTGA. V lost 4 bases and J lost 5; bases outside the gene matches: 8. The CDR3 loop spans 15 amino acids. The CDR3 is CASSSRGRGENIQYF. The CDR3 region has the DNA TGTGCCAGCAGCTCCCGAGGGAGGGGCGAAAACATTCAGTACTTC.

This chain connects TRBV11-2 to TRBJ2-7, with D possibly matching TRBD1 (5 bases). V gave up 4 bases and J gave up 5 bases, with 15 bases separating them. Germline V gene data show CDR1 as SGHAT and CDR2 as FQNNGV. The CDR3 contains 14 residues. The CDR3 DNA is TGTGCCAGCAGCTCAAGACAGCCCCCCAACGAGCAGTACTTC. Translating gives CASSSRQPPNEQYF.

The rearrangement joins TRBV10-3 to TRBJ1-5; 8 nucleotides line up with TRBD1. The length of the CDR3 is 16 residues. From germline, CDR1 is ENHRY and CDR2 SYGVKD. Trimming cost V 0 bases and J 4 bases; bases outside gene matches: 5. CDR3 sequence: CAISESADRVNQPQHF. The CDR3 DNA sequence: TGTGCCATCAGTGAGTCAGCGGACAGGGTAAATCAGCCCCAGCATTTT.

This clone occurred a few times. The chain is built from TRBV7-9 and TRBJ1-3; no clear D gene. The CDR3 has 15 amino acids. Trimming removed 5 bases from V and 0 bases from J, with 11 bases in between. In germline, CDR1 is SEHNR, CDR2 FQNEAQ (reference sequence). The CDR3 sequence is CASSPPFRSGNTIYF. The DNA for the CDR3 is TGTGCCAGCAGCCCCCCATTCCGCTCTGGAAACACCATATATTTT. Full variable domain (rest looked up from reference TRBV7-9 and TRBJ1-3): DTGVSQNPRHKITKRGQNVTFRCDPISEHNRLYWYRQTLGQGPEFLTYFQNEAQLEKSRLLSDRFSAERPKGSFSTLEIQRTEQGDSAMYLCASSPPFRSGNTIYFGEGSWLTVV.

The chain couples TRBV7-3 to TRBJ2-2; TRBD2 matches at 9 bases. Germline V lookup: CDR1 SGHTA, CDR2 FQGTGA. This CDR3 is 14 amino acids long. V was pared by 5 bases and J by 4 bases, with 2 bases of the junction left unmatched. The CDR3 loop reads CASSPSGTTGELFF. Here the CDR3 DNA reads TGTGCCAGCAGCCCTAGCGGGACCACCGGGGAGCTGTTTTTT. Combining the CDR3 with reference TRBV7-3 and TRBJ2-2 gives the whole variable domain GAGVSQTPSNKVTEKGKYVELRCDPISGHTALYWYRQSLGQGPEFLIYFQGTGAADDSGLPNDRFFAVRPEGSVSTLKIQRTERGDSAVYLCASSPSGTTGELFFGEGSRLTVL.

The rearrangement joins TRBV21-1 to TRBJ2-7; TRBD2 is the table's D call, not checked against the DNA. TRBV21-1 is classified as a pseudogene. This CDR3 has 15 residues. DNA for the CDR3: TGTGCCAGTGGGGGAGCGACTAGGGGTTTTTACGAGCAGTACTTC. It specifies CASGGATRGFYEQYF.

This clone occurred a few times. The gene calls are TRBV27 and TRBJ2-7, with 8 bases that match TRBD1. Per the germline V gene, CDR1 is MNHEY and CDR2 is SMNVEV (reference sequence). There are 13 residues in the CDR3. V was pared by 6 bases and J by 3 bases, with 4 bases of the junction left unmatched. The CDR3: CASRDTGGYEQYF. The CDR3 region has the DNA TGTGCCAGCAGGGATACAGGGGGCTACGAGCAGTACTTC.

The genes are TRBV5-1 and TRBJ2-5; 9 positions agree with TRBD2. The CDR3 contains 15 residues. Germline V lookup: CDR1 SGHRS, CDR2 YFSETQ. The J segment lost 4 bases and the V segment lost 2 bases, leaving 6 bases of the junction unmatched. CDR3 sequence (DNA): TGCGCCAGCAGCTTAAATAGCGGGAGCAGAGAGACCCAGTACTTC. Protein: CASSLNSGSRETQYF.

The chain has TRBV7-9 and TRBJ2-4, with 9 bases that match TRBD1. The CDR3 runs 14 residues. J lost 6 bases, V lost 4 bases, and 4 bases had no gene match. The germline CDR1 and CDR2 sequences are SEHNR and FQNEAQ (reference sequence). CDR3 loop: CASSYGTGLNIQYF. CDR3 DNA: TGTGCCAGCAGCTACGGGACAGGGTTAAACATTCAGTACTTC.

This sequence joins TRBV7-9 and TRBJ2-1; 9 bases fit TRBD1. Germline CDR1 SEHNR, CDR2 FQNEAQ (reference sequence). CDR3 length: 17 amino acids. V dropped 3 bases and J dropped 5; count of bases not matched to a gene: 11. The DNA for the CDR3 is TGTGCCAGCAGCTTGGGACAGGGTATAAGGTTGGACAATGAGCAGTTCTTC. Translated, it gives CASSLGQGIRLDNEQFF.

This sequence joins TRBV18 and TRBJ1-2, with D possibly TRBD1 on 5 matching bases. The V end lost 6 bases, the J end lost 5 bases, and 19 bases lay between the germline ends. Germline loops: CDR1 KGHSH, CDR2 LQKENI. This CDR3 contains 15 residues. The CDR3 nucleotides are TGTGCCAGCTCCGATAAGGGGAACGGAGGATATGGCTACACCTTC. It codes for CASSDKGNGGYGYTF. The full variable domain, with the rest looked up from reference TRBV18 and TRBJ1-2, is NAGVMQNPRHLVRRRGQEARLRCSPMKGHSHVYWYRQLPEEGLKFMVYLQKENIIDESGMPKERFSAEFPKEGPSILRIQQVVRGDSAAYFCASSDKGNGGYGYTFGSGTRLTVV.

The genes are TRBV7-3 and TRBJ1-1; D not resolved. The germline V and J ends were trimmed by 2 bases and 5 bases, with 9 bases remaining between them. This CDR3 has 13 amino acids. The germline CDR1 and CDR2 sequences are SGHTA and FQGTGA. The CDR3 sequence is CASSLLGNTEAFF. CDR3 in DNA: TGTGCCAGCAGCTTACTGGGGAATACTGAAGCTTTCTTT.

The count of this clone is one. This chain joins TRBV4-3 and TRBJ2-3; 8 nucleotides align to TRBD2. This CDR3 is 14 amino acids long. Germline CDR1 is LGHNA and CDR2 is YSLEER. V dropped 4 bases and J dropped 9; count of bases not matched to a gene: 9. The CDR3 region is CASSPWRGAGTQYF. For the CDR3, the DNA is TGCGCCAGCAGCCCTTGGCGGGGGGCCGGGACGCAGTATTTT.

This chain joins TRBV28 and TRBJ2-7; TRBD2 aligns across 10 bases. V was pared by 5 bases and J by 4 bases, with 11 bases of the junction left unmatched. In germline, CDR1 is MDHEN, CDR2 SYDVKM. The CDR3 sequence is 16 residues long. For the CDR3, the DNA is TGTGCCAGCAGTACCAGAAGACTAGCGGGTTTTTACGAGCAGTACTTC. It translates to CASSTRRLAGFYEQYF.

The CDR3 protein is CASSWREGYEQYF. The CDR3 DNA reads TGTGCCAGCAGTTGGCGGGAGGGTTACGAGCAGTACTTC. The chain is built from TRBV27 and TRBJ2-7; 9 bases are a match to TRBD2. Per the germline V gene, CDR1 is MNHEY and CDR2 is SMNVEV (reference sequence). Trimming took 4 bases from V and 4 from J; bases not matched to a gene: 2. CDR3 length: 13 residues.

The chain couples TRBV7-9 to TRBJ1-1; 10 bases fit TRBD1. Germline V lookup: CDR1 SEHNR, CDR2 FQNEAQ (reference sequence). This CDR3 region has 15 residues. V was pared by 3 bases and J by 3 bases, with 4 bases of the junction left unmatched. CDR3 in amino acids: CASSFWTGGDTEAFF. CDR3 nucleotide sequence: TGTGCCAGCAGCTTTTGGACAGGGGGAGACACTGAAGCTTTCTTT.